The T cell receptor (beta chain) described here comes from a study of blood T cells in healthy people across ages (dated by TCRdb to between 2014 and 2017). As for the study more broadly: In model experiments, roughly one uniquely barcoded TCR beta cDNA molecule per two T cells was captured by template switching. Four age groups were formed from the donors: young (average roughly 15 years), middle-aged (approximately 40), aged (under 70) and long-lived (roughly 81). The study measured age-related changes in TCR beta repertoire diversity using deep sequencing normalized with unique cDNA molecular identifiers. For two donors (one aged 18 to 30 and one aged 80 or older), the study analyzed two additional independent replicas of 1 million unique cDNA reads from the same blood draw. Points the paper makes about the study in general: Estimates of total diversity based on one million sequenced T cells were regarded as lower bounds and as underestimates. Compared with the aged group, the long-lived group had more naive CD4+ T cells, fewer expanded clones and increased TCR diversity, suggesting age selection. Donor CMV infection status was unknown, potentially confounding age-related changes in expanded clonotypes. As age increased, observed TCR beta diversity per million T cells dropped in a roughly linear way, and a significant reduction was already evident by age 40. Since profiling was done on bulk unsorted PBMCs, naive and antigen-experienced compartments could not be conclusively compared. Observed TCR beta diversity correlated strongly with the percentage of naive T cells measured by flow cytometry.

Donors were 30 to 45 systemically healthy Caucasian individuals from Russia aged roughly 6 to 90 years. Approximately 9.7 milliliters of peripheral blood were drawn from each donor into EDTA-treated Vacutainer tubes. PBMCs were isolated by Ficoll-Paque density-gradient centrifugation, with at least 6 million obtained per sample. Total RNA was extracted from PBMCs with Trizol reagent, with at least 5 micrograms obtained per sample. For every donor, an aliquot of PBMCs went through flow cytometry to measure the percentages of naive CD45RAhigh/CD27high T cells. Library preparation employed 5' RACE. Sequencing used an Illumina HiSeq 2500. A second PCR of roughly 6 to 11 cycles was run with a J-beta primer mix and a sample-barcoded 5' primer. A template-switch 5' adaptor carrying 12 random nucleotides introduced a unique molecular identifier onto each TCR beta cDNA molecule. Each sample yielded at least 3 million CDR3-containing paired-end reads. First-strand cDNA synthesis was performed from all RNA using the Mint cDNA synthesis kit, with priming by a TRBC-specific oligonucleotide. Following uracil-DNA glycosylase treatment, all cDNA underwent a first 18-cycle PCR with the universal primers M1SS and BC2_uni_R. Per the authors' processing: Each sample was normalized by randomly selecting 1 million high-quality reads, each carrying a distinct molecular identifier. Instead of being binned into consensus sequences, reads with shared molecular identifiers were discarded. MiTCR, run with a Q25 quality threshold and the strictest error-elimination algorithm, handled CDR3 identification, clonotype clustering and error correction. A nonparametric unseen species model with Euler transformation was used to estimate a lower bound on total TCR beta diversity. In TCRdb, the public reads were trimmed at Q25 with fastp and aligned with MiXCR, with productive beta chains retained. One record per CDR3 amino acid sequence lists the most common genes and DNA. These V and J calls are TCRdb output, not the study's own analysis. The sample data list under 700,000 distinct CDR3 sequences, and less than 25% of these were observed just once. Roughly 9% of the sample rests with the top ten.

Remarks on this clonotype: Its antigen specificity is not known. Base qualities were left out, and no much larger clone turns up one base away.

CDR1 and CDR2 are drawn from the germline V gene: MDHEN, SYDVKM. The CDR3 covers 16 residues, taking in both the cysteine and the phenylalanine. Only CDR3 DNA is held: 48 bases, read in frame from base 1. V is clipped by 2 bases and J by 7 bases, and the sequence between their germline boundaries is 21 bases long. These data are also associated with another study on T cells of mothers and their children. As noted in the second study: Nine systemically healthy Caucasian individuals served as donors, namely three mothers together with their six children. cDNA synthesis consumed the entire amount of extracted RNA, loaded at approximately 1.6 ug RNA in each 15 ul reaction. In the second PCR, the M1S primer added sample barcodes and 2-4 random nucleotides. Each mother yielded over 9 million TCR beta CDR3 reads and each child 3 million or so reads. Thymic selection similarly shapes TCR recombination output in related and unrelated pairs, with minor effect from inherited differences. Normalized repertoire overlap was always found to be slightly, but never significantly, higher in related mother-child pairs than in unrelated mother-child pairs. Persistent microchimeric T cell clones were not detected, at a sensitivity of 95 to 100 clones per million clonotypes. The study used deep NGS to compare TCR beta repertoires of mothers and children, seeking features distinguishing related mother-child pairs from unrelated individuals. On average, the children were approximately 11 +/- 4 years old, while the mothers were about 40 +/- 4 years old. After adapter ligation with NEBNext reagents, the libraries were sequenced on Illumina HiSeq 2000 with 100+100 nt paired-end reads. To prevent cross-contamination, the mother and child libraries were prepared a month apart and were sequenced in separate runs. Each donor had between about 450,000 and 2,300,000 distinct TCR beta clonotypes identified. Naive TCR beta clonotypes were estimated from low-frequency clonotypes matched to each donor's FACS-determined naive share, without sorting.

The sequence links TRBV28 to TRBJ2-7, and perhaps TRBD2 as D gene, on 6 matching bases. This TCR came from a boy aged 10-17 years in good health. Sequenced: blood. In nucleotide form, the sequence is TGTGCCAGCAGTTTACCAGGGACTGGGGCGCTTGGGGAGCAGTACTTC. Its translation reads: CASSLPGTGALGEQYF.